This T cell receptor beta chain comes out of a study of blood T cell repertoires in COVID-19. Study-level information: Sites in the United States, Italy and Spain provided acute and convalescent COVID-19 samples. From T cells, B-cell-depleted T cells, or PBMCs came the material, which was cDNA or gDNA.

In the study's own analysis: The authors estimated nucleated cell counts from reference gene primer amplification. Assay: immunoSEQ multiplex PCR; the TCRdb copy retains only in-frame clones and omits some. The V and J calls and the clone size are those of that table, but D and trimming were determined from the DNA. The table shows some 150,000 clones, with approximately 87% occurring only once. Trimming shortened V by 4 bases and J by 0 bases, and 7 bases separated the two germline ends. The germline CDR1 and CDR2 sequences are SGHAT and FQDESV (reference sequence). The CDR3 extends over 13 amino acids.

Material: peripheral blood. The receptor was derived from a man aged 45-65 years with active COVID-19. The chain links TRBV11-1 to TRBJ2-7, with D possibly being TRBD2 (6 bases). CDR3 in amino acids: CASSYGGSYEQYF. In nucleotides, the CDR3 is TGTGCCAGCAGCTACGGGGGCTCCTACGAGCAGTACTTC.